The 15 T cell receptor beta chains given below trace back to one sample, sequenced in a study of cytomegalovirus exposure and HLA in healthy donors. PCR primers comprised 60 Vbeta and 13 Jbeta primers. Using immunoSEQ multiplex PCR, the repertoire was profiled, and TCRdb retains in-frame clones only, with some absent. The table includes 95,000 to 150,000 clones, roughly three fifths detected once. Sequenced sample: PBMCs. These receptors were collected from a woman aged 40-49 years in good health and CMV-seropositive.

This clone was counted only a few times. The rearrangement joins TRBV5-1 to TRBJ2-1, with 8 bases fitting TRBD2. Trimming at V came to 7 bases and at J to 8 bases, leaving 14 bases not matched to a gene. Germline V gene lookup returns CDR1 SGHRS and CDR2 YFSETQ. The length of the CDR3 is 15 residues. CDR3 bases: TGCGCCAGCTTACCGACGGGGGGGCGAGGCGATGAGCAGTTCTTC. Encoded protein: CASLPTGGRGDEQFF.

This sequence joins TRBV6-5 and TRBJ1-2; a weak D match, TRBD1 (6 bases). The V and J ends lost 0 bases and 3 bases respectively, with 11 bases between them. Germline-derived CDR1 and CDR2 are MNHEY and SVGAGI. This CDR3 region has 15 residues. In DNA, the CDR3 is TGTGCCAGCAGTTACTCAGGGGGAAAGGACTATGGCTACACCTTC. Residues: CASSYSGGKDYGYTF.

CDR3 residues: CASRTLRLAGSTDTQYF. In DNA, the CDR3 is TGTGCCAGCCGGACACTCCGACTAGCGGGTTCCACAGATACGCAGTATTTT. V and J are TRBV2 and TRBJ2-3, with 10 bases that match TRBD2. The length of the CDR3 is 17 residues. After removal of 8 bases from V and 2 bases from J, the junction contained 13 bases not matched to a gene. Germline values: CDR1 SNHLY, CDR2 FYNNEI.

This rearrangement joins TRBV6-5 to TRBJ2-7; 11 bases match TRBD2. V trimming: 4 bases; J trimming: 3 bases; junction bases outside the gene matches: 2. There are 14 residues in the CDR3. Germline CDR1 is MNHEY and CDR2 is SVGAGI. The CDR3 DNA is TGTGCCAGCAGTTGGACTAGCGGGCTCTACGAGCAGTACTTC. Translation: CASSWTSGLYEQYF.

The CDR3 region has the DNA TGCGCCAGCAGCCTCCGGGGGTCCAGGGACTATGGCTACACCTTC. It encodes CASSLRGSRDYGYTF. The V gene is TRBV5-1, the J gene TRBJ1-2, with D maybe TRBD1 (5 bases). Germline assignment: CDR1 SGHRS and CDR2 YFSETQ. The CDR3 extends over 15 amino acids. V gave up 4 bases and J gave up 3 bases, with 16 bases separating them.

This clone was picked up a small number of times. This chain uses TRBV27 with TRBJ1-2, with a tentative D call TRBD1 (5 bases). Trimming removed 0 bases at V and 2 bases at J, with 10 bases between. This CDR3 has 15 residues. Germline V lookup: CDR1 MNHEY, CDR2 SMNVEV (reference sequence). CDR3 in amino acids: CASSLSQGKNYGYTF. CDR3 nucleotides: TGTGCCAGCAGTTTATCCCAGGGAAAGAACTATGGCTACACCTTC.

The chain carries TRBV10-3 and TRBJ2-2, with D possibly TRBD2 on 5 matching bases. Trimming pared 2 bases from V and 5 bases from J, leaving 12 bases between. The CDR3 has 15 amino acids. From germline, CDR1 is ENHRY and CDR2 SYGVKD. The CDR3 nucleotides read TGTGCCATCAGTGAGAGAAGCGGCCAGACCGGGGAGCTGTTTTTT. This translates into CAISERSGQTGELFF.

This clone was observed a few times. The CDR3 protein is CSVRTLIDTEAFF. CDR3 bases: TGCAGCGTCCGGACATTAATCGACACTGAAGCTTTCTTT. The V and J genes are TRBV29-1 and TRBJ1-1, with D tentatively TRBD1 (5 bases). Trimming stripped 6 bases from V and 3 bases from J, with 14 bases between. In germline, CDR1 is SQVTM, CDR2 ANQGSEA. This CDR3 is 13 amino acids long. Supplemented by reference TRBV29-1 and TRBJ1-1, the full variable domain reads SAVISQKPSRDICQRGTSLTIQCQVDSQVTMMFWYRQQPGQSLTLIATANQGSEATYESGFVIDKFPISRPNLTFSTLTVSNMSPEDSSIYLCSVRTLIDTEAFFGQGTRLTVV.

DNA of the CDR3: TGTGCCAGCAGTCCCGGGACTAGCCGATCCTACGAGCAGTACTTC. Protein sequence: CASSPGTSRSYEQYF. The chain has TRBV27 and TRBJ2-7, with 9 positions matching TRBD2. Germline V lookup: CDR1 MNHEY, CDR2 SMNVEV (reference sequence). This CDR3 has 15 residues. V was pared by 5 bases and J by 1 base, with 6 bases of the junction left unmatched.

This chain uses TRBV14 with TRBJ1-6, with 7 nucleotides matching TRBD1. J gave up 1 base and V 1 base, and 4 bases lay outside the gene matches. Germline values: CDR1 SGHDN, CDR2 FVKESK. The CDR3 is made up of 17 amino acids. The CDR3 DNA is TGTGCCAGCAGCCAAGTTCGGACAGGATCCTATAATTCACCCCTCCACTTT. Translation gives CASSQVRTGSYNSPLHF.

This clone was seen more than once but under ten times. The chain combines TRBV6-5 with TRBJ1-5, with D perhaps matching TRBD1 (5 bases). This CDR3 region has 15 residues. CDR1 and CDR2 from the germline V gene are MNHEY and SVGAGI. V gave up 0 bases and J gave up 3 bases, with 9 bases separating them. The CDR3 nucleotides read TGTGCCAGCAGTTACTCGAGGGACTTCAATCAGCCCCAGCATTTT. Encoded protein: CASSYSRDFNQPQHF.

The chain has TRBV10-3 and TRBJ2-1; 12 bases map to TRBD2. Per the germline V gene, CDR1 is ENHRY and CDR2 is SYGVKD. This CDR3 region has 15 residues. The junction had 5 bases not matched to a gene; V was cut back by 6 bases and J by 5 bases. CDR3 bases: TGTGCCATCAGCCAGACTAGCGGGGGCAACAATGAGCAGTTCTTC. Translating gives CAISQTSGGNNEQFF.

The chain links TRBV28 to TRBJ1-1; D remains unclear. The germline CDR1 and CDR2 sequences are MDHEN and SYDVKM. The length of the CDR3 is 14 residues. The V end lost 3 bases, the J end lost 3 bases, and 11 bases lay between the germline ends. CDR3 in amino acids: CASSLAGIDTEAFF. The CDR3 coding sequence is TGTGCCAGCAGTTTGGCGGGGATTGACACTGAAGCTTTCTTT.

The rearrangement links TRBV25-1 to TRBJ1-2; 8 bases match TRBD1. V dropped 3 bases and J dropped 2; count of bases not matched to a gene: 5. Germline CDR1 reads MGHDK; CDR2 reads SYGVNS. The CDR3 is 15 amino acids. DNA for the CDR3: TGTGCCAGCAGTGACGTCCGGGACAGGAACTATGGCTACACCTTC. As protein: CASSDVRDRNYGYTF.

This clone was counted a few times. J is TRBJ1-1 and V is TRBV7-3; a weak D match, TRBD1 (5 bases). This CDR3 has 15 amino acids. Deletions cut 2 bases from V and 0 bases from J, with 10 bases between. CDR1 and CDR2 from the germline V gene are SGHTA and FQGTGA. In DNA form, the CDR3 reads TGTGCCAGCAGCTTATTTCCAGGGATGAACACTGAAGCTTTCTTT. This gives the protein CASSLFPGMNTEAFF.